This TCR beta chain was identified during a study of glioma-infiltrating T cells. This clonotype was seen at least ten times. Its antigen is still unknown. Germline lookup yields CDR1 MNHEY and CDR2 SMNVEV (reference sequence). Trimming left V 4 bases short and J 3 bases short, with 10 bases between. CDR3 length: 13 residues. Using RNA template, CDR3s of TCR alpha and beta were amplified with iRepertoire arm-PCR. One-step reverse transcription and amplification started from roughly 100-400 ng of tissue mRNA or PBMC total RNA. TCRdb reprocessed the multiplex PCR reads with MiXCR, giving one entry per CDR3 protein. The profile shows about 110,000 distinct CDR3 sequences, around a quarter of them singletons. Points from the study as a whole: Above-expected tissue-blood divergence occurred in all gliomas, most in low-grade ones. CDR3 overlap between tissue and blood was very small.

This TCR was recovered from a human donor with low-grade glioma or glioblastoma, undergoing nonglioma brain surgery, or in good health (not recorded which). Sequenced sample: glioma tissue, nonneoplastic brain tissue, or PBMCs (not recorded which). The chain carries TRBV27 and TRBJ2-7; D is perhaps TRBD1 (5 bases). The CDR3 region has the DNA TGTGCCAGCAGTTCAGGGATTTACTACGAGCAGTACTTC. This codes for CASSSGIYYEQYF.